These T cell receptor beta chains were read from a single sample in a study. TCRdb fed the RT-PCR reads into MiXCR, producing one record per CDR3 protein. The table lists 550,000 to 750,000 distinct CDR3 sequences, more than 13% of them singletons. The sequenced sample was memory CD4+ T cells from blood. The receptors were gathered from a female donor in good health, serving as a healthy control. Each CDR3 is given without its conserved first and last residue. D genes are given only for firm matches.

>TRBD1|TRBJ1-2|12|TRBV20-1
SAMGQGARSGYT
>TRBD1|TRBJ1-1|14|TRBV6-5
ASSYLRGRGSTEAF
>TRBD1|TRBJ2-7|13|TRBV12-3/TRBV12-4
ASSPGQGAWYEQY
>-|TRBJ1-2|14|TRBV10-3
AIREDGGSLVYGYT
>TRBD1|TRBJ1-1|11|TRBV6-1
ASPRTGLDEAF
>TRBD2|TRBJ2-3|10|TRBV6-1
ASSPLAGHNL
>-|TRBJ2-3|13|TRBV5-5
ASSLDAGIKDTQY
>-|TRBJ1-5|12|TRBV6-5
ASSQGGLLGPQH
>-|TRBJ2-3|12|TRBV5-1
ASSLGTPQDTQY
>-|TRBJ1-6|15|TRBV7-3
ASSPNSPGADNSPLH
>-|TRBJ2-7|12|TRBV7-2
ASSSARDSYEQY
>-|TRBJ1-5|15|TRBV19
ASSITSKTYSNQPQH
>TRBD2|TRBJ2-7|11|TRBV20-1
SVWEGRTDEQY
>-|TRBJ2-3|13|TRBV27
ASSFGSTATDTQY
>-|TRBJ2-3|13|TRBV7-2
ASSRSQGGPDTQY
>TRBD2|TRBJ2-2|12|TRBV20-1
SAGSGANTGELF
>TRBD2|TRBJ2-5|13|TRBV20-1
SALLAGGSRETQY
>-|TRBJ2-1|11|TRBV20-1
SAQTSSYNEQF
>-|TRBJ2-7|9|TRBV7-2
AEGEYYEQY
>-|TRBJ2-5|12|TRBV5-1
ASSYQGAQETQY
>-|TRBJ1-2|13|TRBV27
ASSQQTGRDYGYT
>-|TRBJ2-5|16|TRBV7-2
ASSLVSNLAQAGETQY
>TRBD2|TRBJ2-7|12|TRBV27
ATSPGTSGNGGY
>-|TRBJ1-5|13|TRBV20-1
SASKGQGFIQPQH
>TRBD1|TRBJ1-1|13|TRBV5-1
ASSLGQGQNTEAF
>TRBD2|TRBJ2-2|14|TRBV5-5
ASSWLAGVDTGELF
>TRBD1|TRBJ2-7|11|TRBV7-9
ASIGQEIYEQY
>TRBD1|TRBJ1-1|13|TRBV7-9
ASSFRGQPNTEAF
>-|TRBJ2-3|13|TRBV7-2
ASSPDSSSTDTQY
>-|TRBJ1-5|9|TRBV6-5
ASIISQPQH
>-|TRBJ2-1|10|TRBV19
ASSPYSDEQF